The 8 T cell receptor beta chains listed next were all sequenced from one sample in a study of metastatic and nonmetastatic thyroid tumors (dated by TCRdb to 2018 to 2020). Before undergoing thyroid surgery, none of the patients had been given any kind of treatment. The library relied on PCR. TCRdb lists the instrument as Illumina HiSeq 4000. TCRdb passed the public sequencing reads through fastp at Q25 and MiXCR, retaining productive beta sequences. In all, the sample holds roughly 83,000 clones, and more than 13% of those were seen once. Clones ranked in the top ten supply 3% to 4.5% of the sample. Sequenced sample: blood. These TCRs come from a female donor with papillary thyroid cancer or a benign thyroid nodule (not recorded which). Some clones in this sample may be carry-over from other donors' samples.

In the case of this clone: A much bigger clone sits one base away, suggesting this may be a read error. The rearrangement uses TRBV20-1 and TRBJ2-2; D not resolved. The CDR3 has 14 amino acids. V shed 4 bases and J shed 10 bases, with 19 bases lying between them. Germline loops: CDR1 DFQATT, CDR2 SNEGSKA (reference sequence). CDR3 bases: TGCAGTGCTACCACCACTCACAGCGCGGTGGAGCTGTTTTTT. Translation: CSATTTHSAVELFF.

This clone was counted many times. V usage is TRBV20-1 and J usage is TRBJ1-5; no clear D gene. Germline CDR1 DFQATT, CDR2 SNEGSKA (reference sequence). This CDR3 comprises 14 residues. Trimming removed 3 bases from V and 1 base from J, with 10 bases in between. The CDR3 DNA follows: TGCAGTGCTAGCTCCCACCCGAGCAATCAGCCCCAGCATTTT. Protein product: CSASSHPSNQPQHF.

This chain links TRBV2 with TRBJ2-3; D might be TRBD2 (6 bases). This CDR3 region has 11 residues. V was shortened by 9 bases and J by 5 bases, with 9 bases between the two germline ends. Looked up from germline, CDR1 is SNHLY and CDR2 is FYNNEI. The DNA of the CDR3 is TGTGCCAGGGGGCGGGGAGATACGCAGTATTTT. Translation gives CARGRGDTQYF. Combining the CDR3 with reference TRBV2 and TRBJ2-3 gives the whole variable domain EPEVTQTPSHQVTQMGQEVILRCVPISNHLYFYWYRQILGQKVEFLVSFYNNEISEKSEIFDDQFSVERPDGSNFTLKIRSTKLEDSAMYFCARGRGDTQYFGPGTRLTVL.

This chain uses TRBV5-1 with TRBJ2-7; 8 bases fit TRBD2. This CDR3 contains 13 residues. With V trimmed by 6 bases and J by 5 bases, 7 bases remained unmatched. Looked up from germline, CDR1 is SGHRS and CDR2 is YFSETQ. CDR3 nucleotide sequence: TGCGCCAGCACCCGGGGGGGGAAGGACGAGCAGTACTTC. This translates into CASTRGGKDEQYF.

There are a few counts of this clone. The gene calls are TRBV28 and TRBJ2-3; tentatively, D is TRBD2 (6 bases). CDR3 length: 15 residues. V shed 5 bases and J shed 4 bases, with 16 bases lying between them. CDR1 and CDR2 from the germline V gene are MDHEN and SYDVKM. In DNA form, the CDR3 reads TGTGCCAGCAGTAGGGACTCTAGCTACGCAGATACGCAGTATTTT. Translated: CASSRDSSYADTQYF.

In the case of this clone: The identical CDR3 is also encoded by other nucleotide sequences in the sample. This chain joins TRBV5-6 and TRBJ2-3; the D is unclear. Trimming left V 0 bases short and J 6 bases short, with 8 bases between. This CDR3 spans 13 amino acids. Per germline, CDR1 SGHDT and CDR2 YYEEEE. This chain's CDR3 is CASSLGRSDTQYF. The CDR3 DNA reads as TGTGCCAGCAGCTTGGGAAGGAGTGATACGCAGTATTTT.

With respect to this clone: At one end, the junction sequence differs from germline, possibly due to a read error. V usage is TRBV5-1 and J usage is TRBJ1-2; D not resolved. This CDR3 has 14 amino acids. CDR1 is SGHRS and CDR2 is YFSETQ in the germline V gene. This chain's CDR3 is CASSFHEPNHGYTF. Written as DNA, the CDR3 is TGTGCCAGCAGCTTTCACGAGCCTAACCATGGCTACACCTTC.

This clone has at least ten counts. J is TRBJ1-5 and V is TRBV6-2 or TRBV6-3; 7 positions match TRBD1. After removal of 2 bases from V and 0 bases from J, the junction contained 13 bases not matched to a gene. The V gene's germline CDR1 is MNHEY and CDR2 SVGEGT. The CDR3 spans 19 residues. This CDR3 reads CASSYVQGEGTYSNQPQHF. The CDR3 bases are TGTGCCAGCAGTTACGTGCAGGGGGAAGGGACCTATAGCAATCAGCCCCAGCATTTT.